These 21 T cell receptor beta chains share one sample of origin, sequenced in a study of OX40 agonist ivuxolimab in advanced cancers. The assay was immunoSEQ multiplex PCR, and TCRdb's table has in-frame clones only and misses some. The table has 50,000 to 65,000 clones, approximately 88% seen once; the top ten hold around 12%. Sequenced here: CD4+ or CD8+ T cells sorted from blood, sampled in a trial of the OX40 agonist ivuxolimab. The source of these receptors is an adult with an advanced solid tumor such as melanoma, head and neck, liver or kidney cancer.

A note on this clone: Compared with germline, one end of the junction differs, possibly owing to a read error. The chain carries TRBV6-6 and TRBJ2-2; 9 bases line up with TRBD1. This CDR3 has 15 residues. CDR1 and CDR2 (germline): MNHNY, SVGAGI (reference sequence). The CDR3 DNA reads as TGTGCCAGCGGTATACAGGGGGCGAAAACCGGGGAGCTGTTTTTT. Translation: CASGIQGAKTGELFF.

The chain joins TRBV7-2 to TRBJ2-1, with 9 positions matching TRBD2. Trimming removed 2 bases from V and 7 bases from J; junction bases left unmatched: 9. Germline lookup yields CDR1 SGHTA and CDR2 FQGNSA. The CDR3 loop spans 16 amino acids. The CDR3 DNA is TGTGCCAGCAGCTTATTTGCGGGAGGGAACTTTAATGAGCAGTTCTTC. It codes for CASSLFAGGNFNEQFF.

This clone appeared once. The chain links TRBV4-1 to TRBJ2-3; 8 bases are shared with TRBD2. CDR1 is MGHRA and CDR2 is YSYEKL in the germline V gene. With 4 bases clipped from V and 0 bases from J, the junction kept 9 bases outside the gene matches. This CDR3 contains 17 residues. The CDR3 loop is CASSLGGTSASTDTQYF. For the CDR3, the DNA is TGCGCCAGCAGCCTCGGGGGGACTAGTGCTAGCACAGATACGCAGTATTTT.

This clone was counted a single time. The chain has TRBV13 and TRBJ1-2; a weak D match, TRBD1 (6 bases). Between the trimmed V and J ends, which lost 4 bases and 0 bases, there was a span of 15 bases. Germline V gives CDR1 PRHDT, CDR2 FYEKMQ (reference sequence). CDR3 length equals 16 residues. Written as DNA, the CDR3 is TGTGCCAGCAGCTATAGGACAGATAGTACTAACTATGGCTACACCTTC. This translates into CASSYRTDSTNYGYTF.

The chain links TRBV5-1 to TRBJ1-1; no firm D call. V was cut by 0 bases and J by 4 bases, with 10 bases left in between. The CDR3 loop spans 14 amino acids. Germline V gene data show CDR1 as SGHRS and CDR2 as YFSETQ. In DNA form, the CDR3 reads TGCGCCAGCAGCTTGGACGGGATAGGCACTGAAGCTTTCTTT. Encoded protein: CASSLDGIGTEAFF.

The rearrangement joins TRBV6-5 to TRBJ1-2; a possible D gene is TRBD1 (6 bases). From germline, CDR1 is MNHEY and CDR2 SVGAGI. The V gene lost 8 bases and the J gene lost 3 bases, with 10 bases spanning the gap. The CDR3 contains 12 residues. This chain's CDR3 is CASGNRDYGYTF. As DNA, the CDR3 is TGTGCCAGCGGGAACAGGGACTATGGCTACACCTTC.

This clone was recorded a few times. The rearrangement joins TRBV2 to TRBJ1-1; TRBD1 is a possible D gene (5 bases). V lost 7 bases to trimming and J lost 11 bases, with 20 bases between them. Germline CDR1 SNHLY, CDR2 FYNNEI. This CDR3 is built from 13 residues. The chain's CDR3 is CASTPNGGEEAFF. The DNA of the CDR3 is TGTGCCAGCACTCCGAATGGGGGGGAAGAGGCTTTCTTT.

J is TRBJ2-5 and V is TRBV28; 9 nucleotides agree with TRBD1. Germline CDR1 reads MDHEN; CDR2 reads SYDVKM. V shed 2 bases and J 4 bases; nucleotides not matched to a gene: 5. The CDR3 has 15 residues. CDR3 in amino acids: CASSLGNRGPETQYF. As DNA, the CDR3 is TGTGCCAGCAGTTTAGGTAACAGGGGGCCAGAGACCCAGTACTTC.

The V and J genes are TRBV27 and TRBJ2-1, with TRBD2 as a possible D gene (6 bases). V shed 8 bases and J shed 5 bases, with 16 bases lying between them. The CDR3 spans 14 residues. The V gene's germline CDR1 is MNHEY and CDR2 SMNVEV (reference sequence). CDR3 sequence reads: CASPRASANNEQFF. The DNA of the CDR3 is TGTGCCAGCCCTCGGGCTAGCGCGAACAATGAGCAGTTCTTC.

This clone was recorded once. V is TRBV5-1 and J is TRBJ1-1; 8 bases are shared with TRBD1. The CDR3 is 14 amino acids. The V gene's germline CDR1 is SGHRS and CDR2 YFSETQ. The J segment lost 4 bases and the V segment lost 0 bases, leaving 2 bases of the junction unmatched. The CDR3 loop reads CASSLGQGTTEAFF. DNA for the CDR3: TGCGCCAGCAGCTTGGGACAGGGGACCACTGAAGCTTTCTTT. Combining the CDR3 with reference TRBV5-1 and TRBJ1-1 gives the whole variable domain KAGVTQTPRYLIKTRGQQVTLSCSPISGHRSVSWYQQTPGQGLQFLFEYFSETQRNKGNFPGRFSGRQFSNSRSEMNVSTLELGDSALYLCASSLGQGTTEAFFGQGTRLTVV.

This chain links TRBV5-1 with TRBJ1-2; the match to TRBD1 covers 7 bases. J gave up 2 bases and V 0 bases, and 1 base lay outside the gene matches. The CDR3 runs 14 residues. In germline, CDR1 is SGHRS, CDR2 YFSETQ. The CDR3 sequence: CASSLEGGNYGYTF. CDR3 in DNA: TGCGCCAGCAGCTTGGAAGGGGGCAACTATGGCTACACCTTC.

V usage is TRBV15 and J usage is TRBJ2-4, with D unclear. The CDR3 totals 13 residues. Between the trimmed V and J ends, which lost 3 bases and 7 bases, there was a span of 10 bases. The V gene's germline CDR1 is LNHNV and CDR2 YYDKDF (reference sequence). DNA of the CDR3: TGTGCCACCAGCAGCCGGCCTTCCAACATTCAGTACTTC. Its protein is CATSSRPSNIQYF.

V is TRBV6-1 and J is TRBJ1-3; 7 bases fit TRBD1. This CDR3 region has 14 residues. Germline V gene lookup returns CDR1 MNHNS and CDR2 SASEGT. V was pared by 5 bases and J by 0 bases, with 1 base of the junction left unmatched. CDR3 residues: CASSTGDSGNTIYF. The CDR3 DNA sequence: TGTGCCAGCAGTACAGGGGACTCTGGAAACACCATATATTTT.

This chain connects TRBV10-2 to TRBJ2-7; D may correspond to TRBD1 or TRBD2 (5 bases each). The CDR3 is 11 residues long. The germline V and J ends were trimmed by 6 bases and 2 bases, with 5 bases remaining between them. CDR1 and CDR2 (germline): WSHSY, SAAADI. The CDR3 coding sequence is TGCGCCAGCAGGGGACCCTACGAGCAGTACGTC. Translated: CASRGPYEQYV.

V usage is TRBV11-2 and J usage is TRBJ2-5, with D possibly being TRBD1 (6 bases). Per the germline V gene, CDR1 is SGHAT and CDR2 is FQNNGV. V gave up 5 bases and J gave up 5 bases, with 12 bases separating them. CDR3 length: 13 amino acids. The CDR3 DNA reads TGTGCCAGCAGCCGGGGAAGGGGGGAGACCCAGTACTTC. Its translation is CASSRGRGETQYF.

The V and J genes are TRBV27 and TRBJ2-7, with 7 nucleotides matching TRBD1. V shed 6 bases and J 3 bases; nucleotides not matched to a gene: 11. This CDR3 region has 15 residues. CDR1 and CDR2 (germline): MNHEY, SMNVEV (reference sequence). The CDR3 bases are TGTGCCAGCAGCGTGACGGGACAGACCTACTACGAGCAGTACTTC. Its translation is CASSVTGQTYYEQYF.

The genes are TRBV9 and TRBJ2-2; 7 bases fit TRBD1. CDR3 length: 15 residues. Germline V gene lookup returns CDR1 SGDLS and CDR2 YYNGEE. V shed 5 bases and J 3 bases; nucleotides not matched to a gene: 7. CDR3 sequence reads: CASRGRQGDTGELFF. The DNA for the CDR3 is TGTGCCAGCAGGGGGAGACAGGGCGACACCGGGGAGCTGTTTTTT.

The rearrangement links TRBV5-8 to TRBJ1-5; D is undetermined. Germline CDR1 reads SGHTS; CDR2 reads YDEGEE. The CDR3 loop spans 15 amino acids. V lost 3 bases and J lost 9, with 19 bases in between. The CDR3 sequence: CASSSGRSFNGPQHF. CDR3 DNA: TGTGCCAGCAGCTCCGGACGCTCTTTCAATGGGCCCCAGCATTTT.

The V and J genes are TRBV28 and TRBJ2-2; TRBD2 aligns across 7 bases. In germline, CDR1 is MDHEN, CDR2 SYDVKM. Trimming cost V 5 bases and J 4 bases; bases outside gene matches: 4. The CDR3 sequence is 14 residues long. The CDR3 here is CASSRSGITGELFF. The CDR3 DNA sequence: TGTGCCAGCAGTCGGAGCGGGATCACCGGGGAGCTGTTTTTT.

J is TRBJ2-2 and V is TRBV9; TRBD1 is a possible D gene (6 bases). The CDR3 loop spans 16 amino acids. Germline V gene lookup returns CDR1 SGDLS and CDR2 YYNGEE. V lost 3 bases, J lost 1 base, and 13 bases lay in between. The CDR3: CASSDRDGWNTGELFF. The CDR3 nucleotides read TGTGCCAGCAGCGACAGGGATGGGTGGAACACCGGGGAGCTGTTTTTT.

This chain joins TRBV9 and TRBJ1-2; D may be TRBD1 (5 bases). CDR1 is SGDLS, CDR2 YYNGEE, per germline. The CDR3 runs to 14 residues. Trimming stripped 3 bases from V and 4 bases from J, with 13 bases between. The chain's CDR3 is CASSDLGVTYGYTF. The CDR3, as DNA: TGTGCCAGCAGCGATTTAGGGGTGACCTATGGCTACACCTTC.